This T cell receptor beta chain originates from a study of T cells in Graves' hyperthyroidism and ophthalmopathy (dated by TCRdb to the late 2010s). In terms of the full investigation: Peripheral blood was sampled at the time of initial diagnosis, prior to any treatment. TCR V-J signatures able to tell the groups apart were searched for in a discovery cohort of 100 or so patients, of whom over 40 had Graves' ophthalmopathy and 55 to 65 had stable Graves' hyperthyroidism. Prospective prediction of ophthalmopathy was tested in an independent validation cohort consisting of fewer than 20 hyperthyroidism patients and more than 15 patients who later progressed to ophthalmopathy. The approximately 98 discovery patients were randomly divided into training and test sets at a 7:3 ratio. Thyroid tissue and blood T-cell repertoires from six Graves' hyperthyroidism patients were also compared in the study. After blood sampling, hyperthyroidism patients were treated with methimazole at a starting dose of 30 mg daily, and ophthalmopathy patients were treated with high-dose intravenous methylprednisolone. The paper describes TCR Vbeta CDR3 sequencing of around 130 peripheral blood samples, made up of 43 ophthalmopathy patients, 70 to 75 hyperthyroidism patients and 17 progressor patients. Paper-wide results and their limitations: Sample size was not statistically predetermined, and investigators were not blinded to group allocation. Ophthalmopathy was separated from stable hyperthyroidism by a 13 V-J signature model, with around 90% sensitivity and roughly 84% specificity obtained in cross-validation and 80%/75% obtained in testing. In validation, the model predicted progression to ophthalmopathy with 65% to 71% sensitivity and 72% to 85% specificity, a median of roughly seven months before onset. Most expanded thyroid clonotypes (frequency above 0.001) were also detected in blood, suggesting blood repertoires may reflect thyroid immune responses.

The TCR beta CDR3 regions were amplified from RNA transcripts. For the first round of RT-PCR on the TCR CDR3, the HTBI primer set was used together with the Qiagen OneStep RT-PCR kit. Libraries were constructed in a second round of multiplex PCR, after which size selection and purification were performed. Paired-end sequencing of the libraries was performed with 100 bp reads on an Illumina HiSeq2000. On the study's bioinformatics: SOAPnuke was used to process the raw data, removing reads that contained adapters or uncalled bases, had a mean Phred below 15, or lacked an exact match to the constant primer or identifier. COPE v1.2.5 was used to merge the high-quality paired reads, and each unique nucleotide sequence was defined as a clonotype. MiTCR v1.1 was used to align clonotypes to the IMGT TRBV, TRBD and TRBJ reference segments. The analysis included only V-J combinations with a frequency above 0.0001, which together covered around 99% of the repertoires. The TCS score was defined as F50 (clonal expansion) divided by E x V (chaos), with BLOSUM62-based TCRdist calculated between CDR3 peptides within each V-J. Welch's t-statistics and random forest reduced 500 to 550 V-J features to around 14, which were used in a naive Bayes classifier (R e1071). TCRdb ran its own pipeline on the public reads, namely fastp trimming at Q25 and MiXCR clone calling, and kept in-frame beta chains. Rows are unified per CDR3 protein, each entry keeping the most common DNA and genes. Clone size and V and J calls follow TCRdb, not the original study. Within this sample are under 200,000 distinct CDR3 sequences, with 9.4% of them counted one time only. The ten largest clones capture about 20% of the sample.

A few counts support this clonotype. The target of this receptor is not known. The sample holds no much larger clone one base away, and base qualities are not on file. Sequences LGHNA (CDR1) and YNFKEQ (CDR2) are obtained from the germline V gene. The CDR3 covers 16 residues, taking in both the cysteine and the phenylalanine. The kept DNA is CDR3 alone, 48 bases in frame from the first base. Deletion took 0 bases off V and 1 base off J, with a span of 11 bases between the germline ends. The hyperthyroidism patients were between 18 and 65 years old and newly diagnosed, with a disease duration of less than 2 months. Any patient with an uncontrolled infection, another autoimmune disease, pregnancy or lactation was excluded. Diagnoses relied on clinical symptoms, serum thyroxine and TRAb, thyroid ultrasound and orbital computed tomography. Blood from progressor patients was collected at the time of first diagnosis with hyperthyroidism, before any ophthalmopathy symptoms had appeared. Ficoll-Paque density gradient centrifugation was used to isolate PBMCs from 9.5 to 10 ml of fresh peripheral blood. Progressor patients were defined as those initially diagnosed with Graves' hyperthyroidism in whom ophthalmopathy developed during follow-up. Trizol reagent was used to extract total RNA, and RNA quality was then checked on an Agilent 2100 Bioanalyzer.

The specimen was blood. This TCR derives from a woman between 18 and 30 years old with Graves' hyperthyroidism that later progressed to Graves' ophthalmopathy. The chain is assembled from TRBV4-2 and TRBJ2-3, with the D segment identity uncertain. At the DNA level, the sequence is TGTGCCAGCAGCCAAGAAGGGCTAGGAGGCACAGATACGCAGTATTTT. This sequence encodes CASSQEGLGGTDTQYF.